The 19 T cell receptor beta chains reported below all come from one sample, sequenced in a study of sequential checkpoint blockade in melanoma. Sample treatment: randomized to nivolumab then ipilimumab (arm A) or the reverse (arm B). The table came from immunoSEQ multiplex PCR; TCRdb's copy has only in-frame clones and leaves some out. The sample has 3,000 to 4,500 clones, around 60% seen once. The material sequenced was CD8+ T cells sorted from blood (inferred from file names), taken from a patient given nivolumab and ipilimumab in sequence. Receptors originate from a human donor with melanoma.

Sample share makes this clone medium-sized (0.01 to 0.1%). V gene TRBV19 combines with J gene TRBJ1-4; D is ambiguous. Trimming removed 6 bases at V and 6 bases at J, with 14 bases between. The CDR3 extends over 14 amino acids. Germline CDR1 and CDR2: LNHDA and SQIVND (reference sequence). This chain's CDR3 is CASSFEHEDEKLFF. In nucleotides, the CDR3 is TGTGCCAGTAGCTTTGAGCACGAGGATGAAAAACTGTTTTTT.

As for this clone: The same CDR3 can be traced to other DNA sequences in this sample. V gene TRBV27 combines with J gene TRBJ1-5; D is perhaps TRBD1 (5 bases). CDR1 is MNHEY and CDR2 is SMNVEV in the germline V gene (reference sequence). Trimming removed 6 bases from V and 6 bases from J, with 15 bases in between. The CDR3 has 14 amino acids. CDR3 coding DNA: TGTGCCAGCAGCTTGTCCGGGGGGGGTCAGCCCCAGCATTTT. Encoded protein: CASSLSGGGQPQHF.

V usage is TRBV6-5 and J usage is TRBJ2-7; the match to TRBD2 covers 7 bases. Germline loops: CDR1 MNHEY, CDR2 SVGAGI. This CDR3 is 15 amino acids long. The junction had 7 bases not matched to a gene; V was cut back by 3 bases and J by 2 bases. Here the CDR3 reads CASSYLASGTYEQYF. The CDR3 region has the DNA TGTGCCAGCAGTTATCTGGCTAGCGGTACCTACGAGCAGTACTTC.

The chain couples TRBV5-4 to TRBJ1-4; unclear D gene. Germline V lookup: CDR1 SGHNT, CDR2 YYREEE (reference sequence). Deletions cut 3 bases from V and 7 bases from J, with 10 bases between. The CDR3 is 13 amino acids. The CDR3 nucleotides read TGTGCCAGCAGCTCGAGGGCGGGTGAAAAACTGTTTTTT. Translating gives CASSSRAGEKLFF.

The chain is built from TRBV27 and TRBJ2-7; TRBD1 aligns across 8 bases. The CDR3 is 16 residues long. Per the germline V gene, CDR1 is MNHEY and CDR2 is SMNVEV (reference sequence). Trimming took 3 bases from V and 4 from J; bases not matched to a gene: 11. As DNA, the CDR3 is TGTGCCAGCAGTTTGGGGGCGCCAGGGGGCTTTTACGAGCAGTACTTC. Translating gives CASSLGAPGGFYEQYF.

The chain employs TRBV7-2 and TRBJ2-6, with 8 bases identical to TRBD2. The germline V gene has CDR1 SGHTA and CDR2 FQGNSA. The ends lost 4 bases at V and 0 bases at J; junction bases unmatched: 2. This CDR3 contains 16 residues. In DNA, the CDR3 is TGTGCCAGCAGCTCCGGGGGGGGCTCTGGGGCCAACGTCCTGACTTTC. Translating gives CASSSGGGSGANVLTF. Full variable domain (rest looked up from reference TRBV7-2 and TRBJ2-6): GAGVSQSPSNKVTEKGKDVELRCDPISGHTALYWYRQSLGQGLEFLIYFQGNSAPDKSGLPSDRFSAERTGGSVSTLTIQRTQQEDSAVYLCASSSGGGSGANVLTFGAGSRLTVL.

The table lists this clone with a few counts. The CDR3 nucleotides read TGTGCCAGCAGTCCCAAGACAGGGGCTGCCTATGGCTACACCTTC. Its translation: CASSPKTGAAYGYTF. V usage is TRBV6-6 and J usage is TRBJ1-2; TRBD1 agrees at 8 bases. This CDR3 is 15 amino acids long. The ends lost 5 bases at V and 4 bases at J; junction bases unmatched: 9. CDR1 MNHNY and CDR2 SVGAGI come from the germline V gene (reference sequence).

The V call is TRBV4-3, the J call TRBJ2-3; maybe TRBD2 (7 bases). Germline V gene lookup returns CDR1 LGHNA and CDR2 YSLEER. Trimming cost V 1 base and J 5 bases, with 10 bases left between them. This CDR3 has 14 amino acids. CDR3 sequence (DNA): TGCGCCAGCAGCCAAGGGGGGGGCGTAGATACGCAGTATTTT. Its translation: CASSQGGGVDTQYF.

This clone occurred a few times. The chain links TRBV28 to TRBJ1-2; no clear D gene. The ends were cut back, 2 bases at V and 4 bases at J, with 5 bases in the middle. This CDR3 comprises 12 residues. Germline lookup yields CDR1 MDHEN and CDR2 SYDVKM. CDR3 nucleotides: TGTGCCAGCAGTTTACTGGCCTATGGCTACACCTTC. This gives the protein CASSLLAYGYTF.

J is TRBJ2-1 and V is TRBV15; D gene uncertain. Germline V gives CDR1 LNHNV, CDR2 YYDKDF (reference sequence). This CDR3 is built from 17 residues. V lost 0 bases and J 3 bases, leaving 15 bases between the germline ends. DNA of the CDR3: TGTGCCACCAGCAGAGATACGGCAGGTTACGGCTACAATGAGCAGTTCTTC. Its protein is CATSRDTAGYGYNEQFF.

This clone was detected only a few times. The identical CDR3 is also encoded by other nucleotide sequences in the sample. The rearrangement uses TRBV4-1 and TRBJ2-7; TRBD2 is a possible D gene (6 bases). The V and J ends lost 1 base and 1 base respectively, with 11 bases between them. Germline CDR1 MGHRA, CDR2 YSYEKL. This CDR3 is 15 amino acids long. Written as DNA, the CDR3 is TGCGCCAGCAGCCAAGCTACGGGAGCATCCTACGAGCAGTACTTC. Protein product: CASSQATGASYEQYF.

CDR3 residues: CASSPRTGASYEQYF. The CDR3 DNA reads as TGTGCCAGCAGCCCCCGGACAGGGGCCTCCTACGAGCAGTACTTC. The gene calls are TRBV19 and TRBJ2-7; TRBD1 aligns across 9 bases. The CDR3 spans 15 residues. Trimming at V came to 9 bases and at J to 0 bases, leaving 9 bases not matched to a gene. Germline CDR1 LNHDA, CDR2 SQIVND (reference sequence).

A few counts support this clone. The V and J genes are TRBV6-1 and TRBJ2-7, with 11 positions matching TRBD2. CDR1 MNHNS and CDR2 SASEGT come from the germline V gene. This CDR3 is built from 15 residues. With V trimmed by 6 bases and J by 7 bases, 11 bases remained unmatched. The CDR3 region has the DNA TGTGCCAGCAGCTTGATACTAGCGGGGGCGTTGGAGCAGTACTTC. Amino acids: CASSLILAGALEQYF.

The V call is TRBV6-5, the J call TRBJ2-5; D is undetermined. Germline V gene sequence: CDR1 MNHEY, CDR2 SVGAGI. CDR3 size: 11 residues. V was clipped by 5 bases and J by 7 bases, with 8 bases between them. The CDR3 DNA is TGTGCCAGCAGTGAAGCGACGACCCAGTACTTC. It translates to CASSEATTQYF.

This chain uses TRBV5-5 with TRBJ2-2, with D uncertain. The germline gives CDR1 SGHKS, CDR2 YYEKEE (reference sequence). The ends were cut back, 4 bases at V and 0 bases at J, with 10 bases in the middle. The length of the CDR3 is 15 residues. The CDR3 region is CASSPGRTNTGELFF. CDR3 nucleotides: TGTGCCAGCAGCCCTGGCCGTACGAACACCGGGGAGCTGTTTTTT.

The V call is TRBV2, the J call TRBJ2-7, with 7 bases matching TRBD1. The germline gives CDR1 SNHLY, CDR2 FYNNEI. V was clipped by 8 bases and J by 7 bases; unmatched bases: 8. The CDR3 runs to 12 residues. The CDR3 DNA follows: TGTGCCAGCTATTCGGACAGGACGGAGCAGTACTTC. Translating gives CASYSDRTEQYF.

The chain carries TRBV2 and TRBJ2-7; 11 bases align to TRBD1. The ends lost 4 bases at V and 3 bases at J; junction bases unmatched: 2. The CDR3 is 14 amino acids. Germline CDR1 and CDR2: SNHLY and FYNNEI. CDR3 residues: CASSVGTGGYEQYF. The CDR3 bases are TGTGCCAGCAGTGTCGGGACAGGGGGCTACGAGCAGTACTTC.

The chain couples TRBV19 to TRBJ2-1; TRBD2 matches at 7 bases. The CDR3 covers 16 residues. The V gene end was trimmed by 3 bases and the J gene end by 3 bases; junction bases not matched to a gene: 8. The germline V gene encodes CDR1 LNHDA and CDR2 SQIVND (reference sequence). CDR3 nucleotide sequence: TGTGCCAGTAGTATCTTGGACGGGGGGTGCTACAATGAGCAGTTCTTC. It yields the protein CASSILDGGCYNEQFF.

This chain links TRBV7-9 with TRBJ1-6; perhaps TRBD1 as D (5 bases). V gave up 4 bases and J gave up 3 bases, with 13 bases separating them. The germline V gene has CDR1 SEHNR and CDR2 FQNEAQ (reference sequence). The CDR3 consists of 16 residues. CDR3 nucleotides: TGTGCCAGCAGCTCCTCAGGGAATGTCTATAATTCACCCCTCCACTTT. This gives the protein CASSSSGNVYNSPLHF. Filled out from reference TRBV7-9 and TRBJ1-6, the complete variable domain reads DTGVSQNPRHKITKRGQNVTFRCDPISEHNRLYWYRQTLGQGPEFLTYFQNEAQLEKSRLLSDRFSAERPKGSFSTLEIQRTEQGDSAMYLCASSSSGNVYNSPLHFGNGTRLTVT.